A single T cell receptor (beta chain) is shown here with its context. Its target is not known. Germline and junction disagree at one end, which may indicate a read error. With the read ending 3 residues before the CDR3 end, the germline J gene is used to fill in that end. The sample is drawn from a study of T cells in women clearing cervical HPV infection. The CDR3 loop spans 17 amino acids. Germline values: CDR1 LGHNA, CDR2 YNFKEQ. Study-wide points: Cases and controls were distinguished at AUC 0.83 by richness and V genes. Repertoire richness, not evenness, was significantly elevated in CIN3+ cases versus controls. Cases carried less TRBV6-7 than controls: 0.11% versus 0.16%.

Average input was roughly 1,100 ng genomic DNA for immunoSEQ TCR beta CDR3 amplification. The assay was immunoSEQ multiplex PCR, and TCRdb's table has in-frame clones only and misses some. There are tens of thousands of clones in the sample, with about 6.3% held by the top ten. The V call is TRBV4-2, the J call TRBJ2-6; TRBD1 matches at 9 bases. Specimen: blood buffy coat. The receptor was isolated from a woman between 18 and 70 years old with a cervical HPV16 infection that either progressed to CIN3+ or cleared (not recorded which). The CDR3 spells CASSQEGQGFGANVLTF. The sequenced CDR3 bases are TGCGCCAGCAGCCAAGAGGGACAGGGATTTGGGGCCAACGTC.